The 20 T cell receptor beta chains reported below all come from one sample, sequenced in a study of T cell responses to AZD1222 COVID-19 vaccine. This table comes from immunoSEQ multiplex PCR, and its TCRdb copy is limited to in-frame clones, with some not included. The top ten clones hold more than 10% of a sample with 130,000 or so clones, around 83% of them seen once. The sample here was peripheral blood, taken on day 0 of AZD1222 vaccination. Every receptor here comes from an adult in good health.

This chain uses TRBV29-1 with TRBJ2-7; D is unclear. CDR1 is SQVTM and CDR2 is ANQGSEA in the germline V gene. The CDR3 spans 11 residues. V gave up 3 bases and J gave up 3 bases, with 6 bases separating them. DNA for the CDR3: TGCAGCGTTGAGAATAGCTACGAGCAGTACTTC. This gives the protein CSVENSYEQYF.

The genes are TRBV19 and TRBJ2-7; no reliable D call. The length of the CDR3 is 13 residues. Trimming removed 11 bases at V and 3 bases at J, with 17 bases between. Germline-derived CDR1 and CDR2 are LNHDA and SQIVND (reference sequence). The CDR3 spells CARPGQVNYEQYF. CDR3 sequence (DNA): TGTGCCCGTCCCGGGCAGGTGAACTACGAGCAGTACTTC. Together with reference TRBV19 and TRBJ2-7, the CDR3 gives the full variable domain: DGGITQSPKYLFRKEGQNVTLSCEQNLNHDAMYWYRQDPGQGLRLIYYSQIVNDFQKGDIAEGYSVSREKKESFPLTVTSAQKNPTAFYLCARPGQVNYEQYFGPGTRLTVT.

The gene calls are TRBV20-1 and TRBJ1-1; 8 nucleotides line up with TRBD1. Trimming at V came to 3 bases and at J to 1 base, leaving 7 bases not matched to a gene. This CDR3 has 15 residues. Germline V lookup: CDR1 DFQATT, CDR2 SNEGSKA (reference sequence). Here the CDR3 reads CSASGQGRTNTEAFF. CDR3 bases: TGCAGTGCTAGTGGACAGGGTCGTACGAACACTGAAGCTTTCTTT.

The CDR3 sequence: CASRVLAAGHEQFF. The DNA of the CDR3 is TGTGCCAGCAGAGTACTAGCCGCGGGACACGAGCAGTTCTTC. The V and J genes are TRBV6-5 and TRBJ2-1; the D call may be TRBD1 or TRBD2 (6 bases each). Germline lookup yields CDR1 MNHEY and CDR2 SVGAGI. Trimming cost V 6 bases and J 10 bases, with 19 bases left between them. This CDR3 comprises 14 residues.

The rearrangement joins TRBV28 to TRBJ2-5; possible D gene TRBD2, 5 bases. This CDR3 is 13 amino acids long. V lost 2 bases to trimming and J lost 5 bases, with 9 bases between them. Germline assignment: CDR1 MDHEN and CDR2 SYDVKM. For the CDR3, the DNA is TGTGCCAGCAGTTTACCGGGAAGGGAGACCCAGTACTTC. This gives the protein CASSLPGRETQYF.

This rearrangement joins TRBV10-3 to TRBJ1-1; D not certain. This CDR3 contains 14 residues. V was pared by 4 bases and J by 1 base, with 10 bases between. Germline CDR1 is ENHRY and CDR2 is SYGVKD. The CDR3 sequence: CAISGQPPNTEAFF. For the CDR3, the DNA is TGTGCCATCAGTGGGCAACCGCCGAACACTGAAGCTTTCTTT.

The chain has TRBV27 and TRBJ1-5, with 7 bases identical to TRBD1. Looked up from germline, CDR1 is MNHEY and CDR2 is SMNVEV (reference sequence). Unmatched junction bases numbered 4, after V lost 0 bases and J lost 5 bases. This CDR3 has 15 amino acids. CDR3 protein: CASSLSATGYQPQHF. The CDR3 nucleotides are TGTGCCAGCAGTTTATCGGCGACAGGGTATCAGCCCCAGCATTTT.

This chain connects TRBV3-1 (or the pseudogene TRBV3-2) to TRBJ1-2, with 9 bases that match TRBD1. CDR1 is LGHDT, CDR2 YNNKEL, per germline (reference sequence). The J segment lost 3 bases and the V segment lost 4 bases, leaving 0 bases of the junction unmatched. CDR3 length: 13 residues. The CDR3 loop reads CASSRTGDYGYTF. Here the CDR3 DNA reads TGTGCCAGCAGCCGGACAGGGGACTATGGCTACACCTTC.

This chain connects TRBV5-4 to TRBJ2-5; 8 bases are a match to TRBD2. The length of the CDR3 is 14 residues. From germline, CDR1 is SGHNT and CDR2 YYREEE (reference sequence). The V segment lost 3 bases and the J segment 2 bases; nucleotides outside the gene matches: 3. The CDR3 nucleotides read TGTGCCAGCAGCTCCGGACTAGCTCAAGAGACCCAGTACTTC. It yields the protein CASSSGLAQETQYF.

The chain employs TRBV11-2 and TRBJ2-5; D is undetermined. The ends were cut back, 1 base at V and 5 bases at J, with 5 bases in the middle. CDR1 is SGHAT, CDR2 FQNNGV, per germline. This CDR3 contains 12 residues. CDR3 sequence: CASSLGTETQYF. CDR3 bases: TGTGCCAGCAGCTTAGGTACGGAGACCCAGTACTTC.

The CDR3 region is CATSDLEGVGYTF. CDR3 nucleotide sequence: TGTGCCACCAGTGATTTAGAAGGGGTCGGCTACACCTTC. The chain is built from TRBV24-1 and TRBJ1-2; TRBD1 might be the D (5 bases). V shed 1 base and J shed 8 bases, with 10 bases lying between them. The length of the CDR3 is 13 residues. Germline V CDR1 and CDR2: KGHDR, SFDVKD.

This clone was counted only a few times. This chain joins TRBV18 and TRBJ2-7; D is perhaps TRBD1 or TRBD2 (5 bases each). Germline CDR1 is KGHSH and CDR2 is LQKENI. The CDR3 is made up of 13 amino acids. Between the trimmed V and J ends, which lost 3 bases and 8 bases, there was a span of 14 bases. CDR3 nucleotides: TGTGCCAGCTCACCGGGGACCAACGTCCAGCAGTACTTC. This sequence encodes CASSPGTNVQQYF.

The CDR3 region has the DNA TGTGCCAGCAGCACTACCTTAGCGGGGGCGAACTCAGGGACCCAGTACTTC. Protein sequence: CASSTTLAGANSGTQYF. This chain connects TRBV9 to TRBJ2-5; 9 bases agree with TRBD2. Germline CDR1 SGDLS, CDR2 YYNGEE. The CDR3 covers 17 residues. Germline trimming cut 4 bases from V and 7 bases from J; bases unmatched to any gene: 17.

To note about this clone: A junction end diverges from the germline sequence, so it may reflect a read error. V and J are TRBV6-1 and TRBJ2-7, with TRBD2 identical over 9 bases. Germline-derived CDR1 and CDR2 are MNHNS and SASEGT. CDR3 length equals 15 residues. CDR3 sequence reads: CASSEAAGGPHEQYF. The CDR3 coding sequence is TGTGCCAGCAGCGAAGCGGCGGGAGGGCCTCACGAGCAGTACTTC.

The chain couples TRBV5-1 to TRBJ2-6, with a possible D match to TRBD1 (5 bases). Trimming shortened V by 7 bases and J by 0 bases, and 8 bases separated the two germline ends. CDR1 SGHRS and CDR2 YFSETQ come from the germline V gene. CDR3 size: 14 residues. CDR3 sequence: CASGDSSGANVLTF. CDR3 nucleotides: TGCGCCAGCGGAGACAGCTCTGGGGCCAACGTCCTGACTTTC.

The chain couples TRBV2 to TRBJ2-7; possible D gene TRBD2, 5 bases. This CDR3 is built from 17 residues. The germline V gene has CDR1 SNHLY and CDR2 FYNNEI. Trimming removed 0 bases at V and 1 base at J, with 16 bases between. CDR3 loop: CASSEARLAPKSYEQYF. The CDR3, as DNA: TGTGCCAGCAGTGAAGCGCGGTTAGCGCCGAAATCCTACGAGCAGTACTTC.

The chain couples TRBV29-1 to TRBJ2-3; D might be TRBD1 or TRBD2, each matching 5 bases. The CDR3 spans 12 residues. V was cut by 3 bases and J by 6 bases, with 10 bases left in between. The germline gives CDR1 SQVTM, CDR2 ANQGSEA. CDR3 sequence reads: CSVDRGEDTQYF. The CDR3 coding sequence is TGCAGCGTTGACCGAGGGGAGGATACGCAGTATTTT.

CDR3 nucleotide sequence: TGCGCCAGCAGCCCGAGAGAGAACACCGGGGAGCTGTTTTTT. Amino acids: CASSPRENTGELFF. The gene calls are TRBV5-1 and TRBJ2-2; D unclear. CDR3 length equals 14 residues. Germline assignment: CDR1 SGHRS and CDR2 YFSETQ. V was pared by 4 bases and J by 1 base, with 8 bases between.

On this clone: A read error may produce the germline difference seen at one junction end. This chain links TRBV30 with TRBJ1-1; TRBD1 agrees at 7 bases. CDR1 GTSNPN and CDR2 SVGIG come from the germline V gene (reference sequence). This CDR3 region has 13 residues. This chain's CDR3 is CAWTRTGGTKAFF. The DNA for the CDR3 is TGTGCCTGGACCCGGACAGGCGGCACTAAAGCTTTCTTT.

This chain uses TRBV4-3 with TRBJ1-6, with TRBD1 matching 7 bases. This CDR3 has 16 amino acids. Germline V gene lookup returns CDR1 LGHNA and CDR2 YSLEER. Unmatched junction bases numbered 11, after V lost 4 bases and J lost 8 bases. CDR3 sequence: CASSPSTGTVHSPLHF. The CDR3 bases are TGCGCCAGCAGCCCGTCAACCGGGACAGTTCATTCACCCCTCCACTTT.